Listed here are 32 T cell receptor beta chains from one sample, sequenced in a study of control samples from healthy donors and cancer patients. Clones were read by immunoSEQ multiplex PCR, and TCRdb kept only the in-frame ones, dropping some. The specimen's table records roughly 190,000 clones. Material for sequencing was blood. These receptor sequences come from a woman younger than 45 in good health.

The V gene is TRBV5-1, the J gene TRBJ2-7; 8 bases align to TRBD2. The CDR3 loop spans 16 amino acids. Unmatched junction bases numbered 9, after V lost 4 bases and J lost 0 bases. Germline V gene data show CDR1 as SGHRS and CDR2 as YFSETQ. This CDR3 reads CASSPYERGISYEQYF. The CDR3 nucleotides are TGCGCCAGCAGCCCATATGAGCGGGGGATCTCCTACGAGCAGTACTTC.

The V call is TRBV6-4, the J call TRBJ1-2, with 9 nucleotides matching TRBD1. V shed 3 bases, J shed 5 bases, and the junction held 7 bases outside the gene matches. From germline, CDR1 is MRHNA and CDR2 SNTAGT. The length of the CDR3 is 15 residues. This CDR3 reads CASSETGTGSYGYTF. CDR3 DNA sequence: TGTGCCAGCAGTGAAACCGGGACAGGGTCTTATGGCTACACCTTC.

The chain carries TRBV28 and TRBJ1-5; 7 bases line up with TRBD1. CDR1 is MDHEN, CDR2 SYDVKM, per germline. V dropped 5 bases and J dropped 0; count of bases not matched to a gene: 7. The CDR3 is 16 residues long. The CDR3 is CASSAVDRYSNQPQHF. CDR3 bases: TGTGCCAGCAGTGCCGTGGACAGGTATAGCAATCAGCCCCAGCATTTT. Combining the CDR3 with reference TRBV28 and TRBJ1-5 gives the whole variable domain DVKVTQSSRYLVKRTGEKVFLECVQDMDHENMFWYRQDPGLGLRLIYFSYDVKMKEKGDIPEGYSVSREKKERFSLILESASTNQTSMYLCASSAVDRYSNQPQHFGDGTRLSIL.

The V gene is TRBV5-8, the J gene TRBJ2-5, with D uncertain. The V end lost 5 bases, the J end lost 2 bases, and 13 bases lay between the germline ends. The CDR3 is 14 amino acids. Germline-derived CDR1 and CDR2 are SGHTS and YDEGEE. The CDR3: CASRFIDLQETQYF. The CDR3 coding sequence is TGTGCCAGCAGGTTTATCGACTTACAAGAGACCCAGTACTTC.

This chain uses TRBV18 with TRBJ2-7, with a weak D call TRBD1 (5 bases). Germline CDR1 is KGHSH and CDR2 is LQKENI. V was cut by 0 bases and J by 10 bases, with 13 bases left in between. This CDR3 region has 13 residues. The CDR3 here is CASSPPLRGLQYF. In nucleotides, the CDR3 is TGTGCCAGCTCACCACCGTTAAGGGGCCTCCAGTACTTC.

V and J are TRBV5-1 and TRBJ1-1; 8 positions agree with TRBD1. The CDR3 consists of 14 residues. The V gene end was trimmed by 5 bases and the J gene end by 4 bases; junction bases not matched to a gene: 7. Germline V gives CDR1 SGHRS, CDR2 YFSETQ. DNA of the CDR3: TGCGCCAGCAGTCTTTCAACAGGGGGCACTGAAGCTTTCTTT. Its protein product is CASSLSTGGTEAFF.

The chain combines TRBV5-1 with TRBJ1-1; D gene unclear. The germline V gene has CDR1 SGHRS and CDR2 YFSETQ. This CDR3 has 13 residues. Trimming pared 6 bases from V and 1 base from J, leaving 10 bases between. CDR3 nucleotides: TGCGCCAGCAAGGCAGGATCGAACACTGAAGCTTTCTTT. It yields the protein CASKAGSNTEAFF.

The rearrangement uses TRBV10-1 and TRBJ1-2; D gene ambiguous. The CDR3 totals 12 residues. Germline V gives CDR1 WNHNN, CDR2 SYGVQD (reference sequence). V was trimmed by 3 bases and J by 2 bases, leaving 4 bases between them. The CDR3 coding sequence is TGCGCCAGCAGTGAACGGAACTATGGCTACACCTTC. Encoded protein: CASSERNYGYTF.

The chain employs TRBV28 and TRBJ1-6, with D perhaps TRBD1 (5 bases). V lost 8 bases to trimming and J lost 6 bases, with 14 bases between them. Germline V gene lookup returns CDR1 MDHEN and CDR2 SYDVKM. CDR3 size: 14 residues. CDR3 coding DNA: TGTGCCAGCGGCAGGGACCGTCTTAATTCACCCCTCCACTTT. Its translation is CASGRDRLNSPLHF.

The chain combines TRBV27 with TRBJ2-7, with 8 bases lining up with TRBD1. In germline, CDR1 is MNHEY, CDR2 SMNVEV (reference sequence). Trimming cost V 10 bases and J 0 bases; bases outside gene matches: 5. The CDR3 length is 13 residues. CDR3 protein: CAIGTGYSYEQYF. The CDR3 DNA reads TGTGCCATCGGGACAGGATACTCCTACGAGCAGTACTTC.

J is TRBJ2-3 and V is TRBV28, with a possible D match to TRBD1 (6 bases). This CDR3 contains 17 residues. The germline gives CDR1 MDHEN, CDR2 SYDVKM. V was pared by 6 bases and J by 2 bases, with 21 bases between. The CDR3 region has the DNA TGTGCCAGCAGGGCCCGGGGACAATGGGGCTACACAGATACGCAGTATTTT. Amino acid sequence: CASRARGQWGYTDTQYF.

V gene TRBV7-9 combines with J gene TRBJ1-5; perhaps TRBD1 as D (5 bases). The CDR3 length is 16 residues. V was trimmed by 0 bases and J by 2 bases, leaving 11 bases between them. The germline CDR1 and CDR2 sequences are SEHNR and FQNEAQ (reference sequence). CDR3 sequence reads: CASSLAGGAGNQPQHF. For the CDR3, the DNA is TGTGCCAGCAGCTTAGCGGGAGGGGCTGGCAATCAGCCCCAGCATTTT.

V gene TRBV3-1 (or the pseudogene TRBV3-2) combines with J gene TRBJ2-7; D ambiguous. The germline V and J ends were trimmed by 0 bases and 0 bases, with 9 bases remaining between them. The germline V gene has CDR1 LGHDT and CDR2 YNNKEL (reference sequence). This CDR3 region has 15 residues. Written as DNA, the CDR3 is TGTGCCAGCAGCCAAGACTACCGCAGCTCCTACGAGCAGTACTTC. It translates to CASSQDYRSSYEQYF.

The chain links TRBV5-1 to TRBJ2-2; 9 positions match TRBD1. The CDR3 spans 17 residues. Germline CDR1 and CDR2: SGHRS and YFSETQ. The ends lost 2 bases at V and 0 bases at J; junction bases unmatched: 5. The CDR3 sequence is CASSLQGADTNTGELFF. The CDR3 region has the DNA TGCGCCAGCAGCTTACAGGGGGCCGATACGAACACCGGGGAGCTGTTTTTT.

This sequence joins TRBV18 and TRBJ1-2, with 8 bases that match TRBD1. The CDR3 length is 14 residues. The V segment lost 3 bases and the J segment 0 bases; nucleotides outside the gene matches: 0. The V gene's germline CDR1 is KGHSH and CDR2 LQKENI. In nucleotides, the CDR3 is TGTGCCAGCTCACCGACAGGGGCTAACTATGGCTACACCTTC. It translates to CASSPTGANYGYTF.

The rearrangement uses TRBV6-5 and TRBJ1-3; 9 nucleotides agree with TRBD1. The germline V gene encodes CDR1 MNHEY and CDR2 SVGAGI. The CDR3 contains 14 residues. V shed 6 bases, J shed 4 bases, and the junction held 4 bases outside the gene matches. The chain's CDR3 is CASRRTGAGNTIYF. CDR3 nucleotide sequence: TGTGCCAGCAGGCGGACAGGGGCCGGAAACACCATATATTTT.

V gene TRBV4-1 combines with J gene TRBJ2-1; D is unresolved. The CDR3 covers 16 residues. Germline CDR1 reads MGHRA; CDR2 reads YSYEKL. Trimming cost V 4 bases and J 5 bases, with 18 bases left between them. The CDR3 reads CASSRGIVNVNNEQFF. The CDR3 region has the DNA TGCGCCAGCAGCCGGGGTATAGTGAACGTAAACAATGAGCAGTTCTTC.

The V and J genes are TRBV9 and TRBJ2-1, with D perhaps being TRBD1 or TRBD2 (5 bases each). V was shortened by 0 bases and J by 6 bases, with 10 bases between the two germline ends. Germline V gives CDR1 SGDLS, CDR2 YYNGEE. The CDR3 spans 14 residues. The CDR3 bases are TGTGCCAGCAGCGTAGCTTCCGGGGCCAATGAGCAGTTCTTC. This sequence encodes CASSVASGANEQFF.

This rearrangement joins TRBV30 to TRBJ1-1, with 7 bases fitting TRBD1. Trimming removed 2 bases from V and 5 bases from J; junction bases left unmatched: 8. Germline assignment: CDR1 GTSNPN and CDR2 SVGIG (reference sequence). The CDR3 sequence is 14 residues long. Here the CDR3 DNA reads TGTGCCTGGAGTCGACAGGGACGATATACTGAAGCTTTCTTT. Protein product: CAWSRQGRYTEAFF.

The V and J genes are TRBV3-1 (or the pseudogene TRBV3-2) and TRBJ2-3; 8 bases are shared with TRBD2. The V segment lost 0 bases and the J segment 0 bases; nucleotides outside the gene matches: 8. The CDR3 has 18 amino acids. Germline values: CDR1 LGHDT, CDR2 YNNKEL (reference sequence). CDR3 DNA: TGTGCCAGCAGCCAAGATATTATAGGCGGGAGGAGCACAGATACGCAGTATTTT. It encodes CASSQDIIGGRSTDTQYF.

The chain employs TRBV19 and TRBJ1-2, with 9 bases lining up with TRBD1. From germline, CDR1 is LNHDA and CDR2 SQIVND (reference sequence). The CDR3 totals 15 residues. V was clipped by 4 bases and J by 8 bases; unmatched bases: 11. This CDR3 reads CASSTPGQGTMGYTF. The CDR3 DNA is TGTGCCAGTAGTACTCCGGGACAGGGAACTATGGGCTACACCTTC.

J is TRBJ1-1 and V is TRBV29-1; D possibly corresponds to TRBD1 (6 bases). The CDR3 loop spans 15 amino acids. Germline CDR1 SQVTM, CDR2 ANQGSEA. CDR3 DNA: TGCGGAACTACAGGGCCTTGGGATTCCAACACTGAAGCTTTCTTT. Translated, it gives CGTTGPWDSNTEAFF.

This chain links TRBV7-2 with TRBJ1-6; D remains ambiguous. Deletions cut 2 bases from V and 9 bases from J, with 23 bases between. Germline V gives CDR1 SGHTA, CDR2 FQGNSA. CDR3 size: 18 residues. This CDR3 is CASSLPRTDYPFGSPLHF. As DNA, the CDR3 is TGTGCCAGCAGCTTACCTCGGACCGACTACCCCTTCGGTTCACCCCTCCACTTT.

This rearrangement joins TRBV30 to TRBJ1-3; 7 bases are a match to TRBD1. Germline V gene sequence: CDR1 GTSNPN, CDR2 SVGIG (reference sequence). The CDR3 is made up of 15 amino acids. Trimming cost V 5 bases and J 0 bases; bases outside gene matches: 7. The CDR3, as DNA: TGTGCCTGGGAACCGACAGGGTTCTCTGGAAACACCATATATTTT. Amino acids: CAWEPTGFSGNTIYF.

This chain links TRBV7-2 with TRBJ1-5; D is perhaps TRBD1 (5 bases). Trimming took off 5 bases at V and 2 bases at J, with 10 bases between the two ends. The CDR3 spans 14 residues. Germline CDR1 is SGHTA and CDR2 is FQGNSA. The CDR3 loop reads CASSRGGGNQPQHF. The CDR3 bases are TGTGCCAGCAGCCGGGGGGGAGGCAATCAGCCCCAGCATTTT.

V is TRBV29-1 and J is TRBJ2-2; maybe TRBD2 (6 bases). Per germline, CDR1 SQVTM and CDR2 ANQGSEA. Trimming left V 4 bases short and J 6 bases short, with 9 bases between. This CDR3 contains 12 residues. CDR3 protein: CSVVTGAGELFF. The CDR3 DNA reads as TGCAGCGTTGTTACGGGGGCCGGGGAGCTGTTTTTT.

V is TRBV27 and J is TRBJ1-1; 12 nucleotides line up with TRBD1. The CDR3 covers 14 residues. The germline V gene encodes CDR1 MNHEY and CDR2 SMNVEV (reference sequence). J gave up 11 bases and V 5 bases, and 9 bases lay outside the gene matches. For the CDR3, the DNA is TGTGCCAGCAGTCCCCAGGGACAGGGGGCGGCTGCTTTCTTT. Translated, it gives CASSPQGQGAAAFF.

This CDR3 is CSVEEGGQKLFF. In DNA, the CDR3 is TGCAGCGTTGAGGAAGGGGGACAAAAACTGTTTTTT. The rearrangement uses TRBV29-1 and TRBJ1-4; possible D gene TRBD1, 6 bases. Trimming took off 3 bases at V and 9 bases at J, with 11 bases between the two ends. This CDR3 has 12 residues. CDR1 SQVTM and CDR2 ANQGSEA come from the germline V gene. The full variable domain, its missing parts supplied by reference TRBV29-1 and TRBJ1-4, is SAVISQKPSRDICQRGTSLTIQCQVDSQVTMMFWYRQQPGQSLTLIATANQGSEATYESGFVIDKFPISRPNLTFSTLTVSNMSPEDSSIYLCSVEEGGQKLFFGSGTQLSVL.

The CDR3 is CASSPDATNEKLFF. CDR3 DNA: TGTGCCAGCAGCCCCGATGCAACTAATGAAAAACTGTTTTTT. The gene calls are TRBV7-9 and TRBJ1-4, with D uncertain. This CDR3 has 14 amino acids. Germline V gene sequence: CDR1 SEHNR, CDR2 FQNEAQ (reference sequence). V dropped 5 bases and J dropped 0 bases, with 7 bases sitting between them.

The chain carries TRBV7-9 and TRBJ1-4; D ambiguous. The CDR3 has 15 residues. Trimming stripped 0 bases from V and 3 bases from J, with 8 bases between. The germline V gene encodes CDR1 SEHNR and CDR2 FQNEAQ (reference sequence). The CDR3 sequence is CASSLAGSSNEKLFF. CDR3 nucleotide sequence: TGTGCCAGCAGCTTAGCTGGAAGTTCTAATGAAAAACTGTTTTTT. The full variable domain, rest sourced from reference TRBV7-9 and TRBJ1-4, is DTGVSQNPRHKITKRGQNVTFRCDPISEHNRLYWYRQTLGQGPEFLTYFQNEAQLEKSRLLSDRFSAERPKGSFSTLEIQRTEQGDSAMYLCASSLAGSSNEKLFFGSGTQLSVL.

The CDR3 DNA sequence: TGTGCCAGCAGCTTACGGACAGGGGTAGTTTACACTGAAGCTTTCTTT. Its translation: CASSLRTGVVYTEAFF. This sequence joins TRBV13 and TRBJ1-1; 9 nucleotides match TRBD1. Germline V gene data show CDR1 as PRHDT and CDR2 as FYEKMQ (reference sequence). This CDR3 region has 16 residues. After removal of 2 bases from V and 3 bases from J, the junction contained 7 bases not matched to a gene.

This chain uses TRBV24-1 with TRBJ2-3; TRBD1 aligns across 8 bases. V shed 3 bases, J shed 3 bases, and the junction held 4 bases outside the gene matches. CDR3 length: 15 residues. Germline V CDR1 and CDR2: KGHDR, SFDVKD. The CDR3 sequence: CATSDRQGRTDTQYF. CDR3 sequence (DNA): TGTGCCACCAGTGATCGACAGGGGCGGACAGATACGCAGTATTTT.